These 8 T cell receptor beta chains were all obtained from the same sample, sequenced in a study of T cell responses to AZD1222 COVID-19 vaccine. Sequencing used immunoSEQ multiplex PCR; TCRdb keeps in-frame clones, though not all of them. The profile shows 150,000 or so clones, more than 80% of them singletons. The sample consisted of peripheral blood, taken 28 days after the second dose of the MenACWY control vaccine. The receptors here all came from an adult who received the MenACWY meningococcal vaccine as a control.

This rearrangement joins TRBV6-5 to TRBJ1-6, with 7 bases identical to TRBD1. Germline V CDR1 and CDR2: MNHEY, SVGAGI. Trimming removed 6 bases from V and 10 bases from J; junction bases left unmatched: 12. CDR3 size: 15 residues. This CDR3 reads CASRPELGQRSPLHF. The CDR3 region has the DNA TGTGCCAGCAGACCCGAGTTGGGACAGAGATCACCCCTCCACTTT.

The chain joins TRBV5-4 to TRBJ1-4; D gene unclear. The CDR3 length is 14 residues. Trimming removed 0 bases at V and 8 bases at J, with 11 bases between. The V gene's germline CDR1 is SGHNT and CDR2 YYREEE (reference sequence). The CDR3 nucleotides are TGTGCCAGCAGCTTGGCCGGTCGGGGAGAAAAACTGTTTTTT. Residues: CASSLAGRGEKLFF. Full variable domain (remainder filled in from reference TRBV5-4 and TRBJ1-4): ETGVTQSPTHLIKTRGQQVTLRCSSQSGHNTVSWYQQALGQGPQFIFQYYREEENGRGNFPPRFSGLQFPNYSSELNVNALELDDSALYLCASSLAGRGEKLFFGSGTQLSVL.

The chain carries TRBV19 and TRBJ2-3; perhaps TRBD1 as D (5 bases). Germline values: CDR1 LNHDA, CDR2 SQIVND (reference sequence). This CDR3 contains 16 residues. V gave up 4 bases and J gave up 2 bases, with 16 bases separating them. Here the CDR3 reads CASSRGPAGLTDTQYF. CDR3 nucleotide sequence: TGTGCCAGTAGTAGGGGCCCCGCAGGGCTCACAGATACGCAGTATTTT. The full variable domain, completed using reference TRBV19 and TRBJ2-3, is DGGITQSPKYLFRKEGQNVTLSCEQNLNHDAMYWYRQDPGQGLRLIYYSQIVNDFQKGDIAEGYSVSREKKESFPLTVTSAQKNPTAFYLCASSRGPAGLTDTQYFGPGTRLTVL.

The rearrangement links TRBV11-2 to TRBJ2-7; D is ambiguous. Deletions cut 1 base from V and 4 bases from J, with 5 bases between. Germline CDR1 SGHAT, CDR2 FQNNGV. The CDR3 is made up of 12 amino acids. The chain's CDR3 is CASSLVGYEQYF. Written as DNA, the CDR3 is TGTGCCAGCAGCTTAGTCGGTTACGAGCAGTACTTC.

The rearrangement uses TRBV28 and TRBJ2-1; the match to TRBD2 covers 12 bases. Germline assignment: CDR1 MDHEN and CDR2 SYDVKM. Trimming removed 3 bases from V and 9 bases from J; junction bases left unmatched: 3. The CDR3 is made up of 14 amino acids. The DNA of the CDR3 is TGTGCCAGCAGTTTCGGACTAGCGGGAACTGAGCAGTTCTTC. Its protein product is CASSFGLAGTEQFF.

The chain has TRBV30 and TRBJ2-4; D uncertain. Germline V gene sequence: CDR1 GTSNPN, CDR2 SVGIG (reference sequence). The CDR3 length is 11 residues. V lost 0 bases and J lost 7, with 4 bases in between. DNA for the CDR3: TGTGCCTGGAGTGTCGGGAACATTCAGTACTTC. Encoded protein: CAWSVGNIQYF.

This clone appeared a single time. J is TRBJ2-5 and V is TRBV18; 7 nucleotides agree with TRBD1. The germline V gene has CDR1 KGHSH and CDR2 LQKENI. V was pared by 5 bases and J by 2 bases, with 2 bases of the junction left unmatched. The CDR3 loop spans 13 amino acids. In DNA form, the CDR3 reads TGTGCCAGCTCAACAGGGGATCAAGAGACCCAGTACTTC. It specifies CASSTGDQETQYF.

The J gene is TRBJ1-5, the V gene TRBV19; TRBD1 might be the D (6 bases). V lost 5 bases and J lost 3, with 14 bases in between. CDR1 is LNHDA and CDR2 is SQIVND in the germline V gene (reference sequence). This CDR3 has 15 residues. This CDR3 is CASSPGASHNQPQHF. The CDR3 DNA reads as TGTGCCAGTAGTCCGGGGGCCAGCCACAATCAGCCCCAGCATTTT.